The 19 T cell receptor beta chains presented below share a single source sample, sequenced in a study of radiotherapy plus CTLA-4 blockade in lung cancer. The table came from immunoSEQ multiplex PCR; TCRdb's copy has only in-frame clones and leaves some out. The sample has around 63,000 clones; around 76% are singletons. Sequenced material: peripheral blood, taken from a patient treated with radiotherapy plus ipilimumab. The receptors stem from a human donor with non-small cell lung cancer whose response to radiotherapy plus ipilimumab could not be evaluated. Some clones in this sample may be carry-over from other donors' samples.

The V gene is TRBV29-1, the J gene TRBJ2-2, with D possibly matching TRBD1 (6 bases). Germline V gives CDR1 SQVTM, CDR2 ANQGSEA. The CDR3 consists of 18 residues. The V gene lost 6 bases and the J gene lost 3 bases, with 26 bases spanning the gap. In DNA form, the CDR3 reads TGCAGCGTCGCCAACAGGGAAATAAGTGGTAAGGACACCGGGGAGCTGTTTTTT. Translating gives CSVANREISGKDTGELFF.

This clone appeared once. The chain joins TRBV7-2 to TRBJ2-2, with TRBD2 as a possible D gene (7 bases). This CDR3 comprises 15 residues. Germline-derived CDR1 and CDR2 are SGHTA and FQGNSA. The V and J ends lost 3 bases and 4 bases respectively, with 12 bases between them. CDR3 protein: CASSFSGGTTGELFF. In nucleotides, the CDR3 is TGTGCCAGCAGCTTCTCGGGGGGCACCACCGGGGAGCTGTTTTTT.

V and J are TRBV5-1 and TRBJ1-3; D is ambiguous. Deletions cut 5 bases from V and 0 bases from J, with 9 bases between. Germline assignment: CDR1 SGHRS and CDR2 YFSETQ. The CDR3 is 14 amino acids. DNA of the CDR3: TGCGCCAGCAGAAGCGGCCCCTCTGGAAACACCATATATTTT. It codes for CASRSGPSGNTIYF.

This rearrangement joins TRBV19 to TRBJ1-1; 9 bases align to TRBD1. Trimming at V came to 6 bases and at J to 4 bases, leaving 6 bases not matched to a gene. The CDR3 is 14 amino acids. Looked up from germline, CDR1 is LNHDA and CDR2 is SQIVND (reference sequence). As DNA, the CDR3 is TGTGCCAGTAGCCCACAGGGGGCGGGCACTGAAGCTTTCTTT. Translating it yields CASSPQGAGTEAFF.

The V and J genes are TRBV4-1 and TRBJ1-6; a weak D match, TRBD1 (5 bases). CDR3 size: 17 residues. From germline, CDR1 is MGHRA and CDR2 YSYEKL. Trimming removed 0 bases at V and 1 base at J, with 10 bases between. Here the CDR3 reads CASSQDKGKSYNSPLHF. In DNA, the CDR3 is TGCGCCAGCAGCCAAGATAAGGGGAAATCCTATAATTCACCCCTCCACTTT.

The chain carries TRBV27 and TRBJ1-1; a possible D gene is TRBD1 (5 bases). This CDR3 has 15 residues. Per the germline V gene, CDR1 is MNHEY and CDR2 is SMNVEV (reference sequence). Trimming pared 2 bases from V and 0 bases from J, leaving 10 bases between. This CDR3 is CASSLGGLMNTEAFF. The CDR3 DNA follows: TGTGCCAGCAGTTTAGGGGGACTCATGAACACTGAAGCTTTCTTT.

CDR3 nucleotides: TGTGCCAGCAGCGCCGGGGTCGTCCCAGAGACCCAGTACTTC. Amino acids: CASSAGVVPETQYF. The J gene is TRBJ2-5, the V gene TRBV9; TRBD2 might be the D (5 bases). Trimming removed 3 bases from V and 4 bases from J, with 13 bases in between. The CDR3 totals 14 residues. Per the germline V gene, CDR1 is SGDLS and CDR2 is YYNGEE. Full variable domain (rest looked up from reference TRBV9 and TRBJ2-5): DSGVTQTPKHLITATGQRVTLRCSPRSGDLSVYWYQQSLDQGLQFLIQYYNGEERAKGNILERFSAQQFPDLHSELNLSSLELGDSALYFCASSAGVVPETQYFGPGTRLLVL.

On this clone itself: Relative to the germline gene, one junction end is altered; a read error may explain this. This chain links TRBV5-3 with TRBJ1-5; 9 bases match TRBD1. TRBV5-3 falls under the ORF class, with uncertain function. The length of the CDR3 is 14 residues. The CDR3 here is CASSWGQGNQPQHF. DNA of the CDR3: TGTGCCAGCAGCTGGGGACAGGGAAATCAGCCCCAGCATTTT.

V gene TRBV5-1 combines with J gene TRBJ1-1, with 7 positions matching TRBD1. The ends lost 5 bases at V and 1 base at J; junction bases unmatched: 11. The CDR3 sequence is 16 residues long. CDR1 and CDR2 (germline): SGHRS, YFSETQ. The CDR3 loop is CASRSGSGGGNTEAFF. CDR3 coding DNA: TGCGCCAGCAGGTCGGGGTCAGGGGGAGGGAACACTGAAGCTTTCTTT.

This rearrangement joins TRBV7-9 to TRBJ2-3, with 8 bases matching TRBD2. This CDR3 is built from 16 residues. Germline lookup yields CDR1 SEHNR and CDR2 FQNEAQ (reference sequence). The J segment lost 4 bases and the V segment lost 9 bases, leaving 15 bases of the junction unmatched. CDR3 in DNA: TGTGCCAGTACCGTGACGGGACTAGTTGGTGCAGATACGCAGTATTTT. Translation: CASTVTGLVGADTQYF.

The rearrangement links TRBV27 to TRBJ1-5; D might be TRBD1 (6 bases). Trimming removed 2 bases at V and 4 bases at J, with 18 bases between. Germline V gene sequence: CDR1 MNHEY, CDR2 SMNVEV (reference sequence). The CDR3 covers 17 residues. The CDR3 coding sequence is TGTGCCAGCAGTTTAATCGCGGGGGGCCCTGGGAATCAGCCCCAGCATTTT. Residues: CASSLIAGGPGNQPQHF.

The chain joins TRBV7-9 to TRBJ1-5; D unresolved. The V end lost 3 bases, the J end lost 4 bases, and 7 bases lay between the germline ends. Germline V lookup: CDR1 SEHNR, CDR2 FQNEAQ (reference sequence). CDR3 length: 13 residues. CDR3 residues: CASSFGENQPQHF. In DNA, the CDR3 is TGTGCCAGCAGCTTTGGAGAAAATCAGCCCCAGCATTTT. The entire variable domain, with the rest obtained from reference TRBV7-9 and TRBJ1-5, is as follows: DTGVSQNPRHKITKRGQNVTFRCDPISEHNRLYWYRQTLGQGPEFLTYFQNEAQLEKSRLLSDRFSAERPKGSFSTLEIQRTEQGDSAMYLCASSFGENQPQHFGDGTRLSIL.

The CDR3 loop is CASSQGQGSYGYTF. DNA of the CDR3: TGCGCCAGCAGCCAAGGACAGGGGAGCTATGGCTACACCTTC. The rearrangement uses TRBV4-1 and TRBJ1-2; TRBD1 aligns across 8 bases. The CDR3 length is 14 residues. V gave up 1 base and J gave up 4 bases; unmatched junction bases: 2. Germline V gene sequence: CDR1 MGHRA, CDR2 YSYEKL.

This rearrangement joins TRBV1 to TRBJ1-2; the listed D gene, TRBD1, was not tested against the DNA. TRBV1 is a recognized pseudogene. This CDR3 comprises 15 residues. The chain's CDR3 is CTSSFGPGQGYGYTF. Here the CDR3 DNA reads TGCACCAGCAGCTTCGGCCCGGGACAGGGGTATGGCTACACCTTC.

This clone has a handful of counts. V is TRBV11-1 and J is TRBJ2-7, with D possibly TRBD1 on 6 matching bases. The CDR3 has 14 residues. Trimming pared 1 base from V and 5 bases from J, leaving 12 bases between. Germline lookup yields CDR1 SGHAT and CDR2 FQDESV (reference sequence). The CDR3 nucleotides read TGTGCCAGCAGCTTAGGCGACTACAGGGACGAGCAGTACTTC. Residues: CASSLGDYRDEQYF.

The chain is built from TRBV9 and TRBJ1-1; no reliable D call. The CDR3 sequence is 15 residues long. The germline CDR1 and CDR2 sequences are SGDLS and YYNGEE. Trimming left V 3 bases short and J 4 bases short, with 16 bases between. The CDR3 DNA reads TGTGCCAGCAGCGGCAGAAGCCGCGGTGGCACTGAAGCTTTCTTT. It specifies CASSGRSRGGTEAFF.

V is TRBV19 and J is TRBJ1-2; TRBD1 might be the D (5 bases). Germline V gene sequence: CDR1 LNHDA, CDR2 SQIVND (reference sequence). This CDR3 region has 14 residues. Trimming removed 10 bases from V and 4 bases from J, with 19 bases in between. The CDR3 is CATTPREKIYGYTF. The DNA for the CDR3 is TGTGCCACCACCCCCAGGGAAAAGATCTATGGCTACACCTTC.

V gene TRBV5-1 combines with J gene TRBJ2-1; a weak D match, TRBD1 (6 bases). V lost 4 bases and J lost 8, with 16 bases in between. Germline CDR1 reads SGHRS; CDR2 reads YFSETQ. The CDR3 length is 14 residues. CDR3 sequence: CASSATTGSYEQFF. CDR3 coding DNA: TGCGCCAGCAGCGCGACTACAGGGTCCTATGAGCAGTTCTTC.

This clone was found a few times. The CDR3 is CASSLSGGNSYNEQFF. The CDR3 DNA follows: TGTGCCAGCAGTCTTAGCGGGGGTAACTCCTACAATGAGCAGTTCTTC. This chain joins TRBV7-2 and TRBJ2-1; 9 bases fit TRBD2. After removal of 6 bases from V and 0 bases from J, the junction contained 6 bases not matched to a gene. This CDR3 comprises 16 residues. In germline, CDR1 is SGHTA, CDR2 FQGNSA.